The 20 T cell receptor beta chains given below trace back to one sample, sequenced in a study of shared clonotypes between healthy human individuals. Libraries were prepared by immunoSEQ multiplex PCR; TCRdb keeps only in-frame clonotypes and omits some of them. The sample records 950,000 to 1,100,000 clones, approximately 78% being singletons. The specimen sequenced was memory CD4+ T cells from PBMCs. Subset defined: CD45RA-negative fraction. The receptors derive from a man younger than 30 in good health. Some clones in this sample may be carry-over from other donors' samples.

The CDR3 coding sequence is TGTGCCAGCAGTTTAGAACTAGCGGCCCGGCAGTATTTT. This translates into CASSLELAARQYF. The genes are TRBV28 and TRBJ2-3; 8 bases align to TRBD2. With 2 bases clipped from V and 11 bases from J, the junction kept 6 bases outside the gene matches. The germline V gene encodes CDR1 MDHEN and CDR2 SYDVKM. This CDR3 contains 13 residues.

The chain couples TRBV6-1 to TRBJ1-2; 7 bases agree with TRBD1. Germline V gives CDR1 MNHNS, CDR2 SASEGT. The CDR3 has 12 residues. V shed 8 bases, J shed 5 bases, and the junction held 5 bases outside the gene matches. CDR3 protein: CASRQGTYGYTF. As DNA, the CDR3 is TGTGCCAGCCGACAGGGAACTTATGGCTACACCTTC.

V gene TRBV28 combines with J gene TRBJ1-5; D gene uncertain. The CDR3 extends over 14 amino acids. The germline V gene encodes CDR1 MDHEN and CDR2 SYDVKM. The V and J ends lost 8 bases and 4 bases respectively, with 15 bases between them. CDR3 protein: CASRPGLENQPQHF. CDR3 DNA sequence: TGTGCCAGCCGACCGGGGTTGGAGAATCAGCCCCAGCATTTT.

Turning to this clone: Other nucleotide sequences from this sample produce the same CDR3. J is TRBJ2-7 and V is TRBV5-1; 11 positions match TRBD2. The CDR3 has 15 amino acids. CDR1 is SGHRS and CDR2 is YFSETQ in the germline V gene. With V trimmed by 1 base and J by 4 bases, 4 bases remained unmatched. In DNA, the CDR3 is TGCGCCAGCAGCTTGCAAGGGACTAGCGGATACGAGCAGTACTTC. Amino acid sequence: CASSLQGTSGYEQYF. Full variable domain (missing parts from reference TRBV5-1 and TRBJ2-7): KAGVTQTPRYLIKTRGQQVTLSCSPISGHRSVSWYQQTPGQGLQFLFEYFSETQRNKGNFPGRFSGRQFSNSRSEMNVSTLELGDSALYLCASSLQGTSGYEQYFGPGTRLTVT.

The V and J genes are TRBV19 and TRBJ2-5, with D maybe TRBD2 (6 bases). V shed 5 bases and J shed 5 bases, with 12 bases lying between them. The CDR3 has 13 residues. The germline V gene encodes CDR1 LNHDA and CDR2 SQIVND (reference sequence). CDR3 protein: CASSEGGAETQYF. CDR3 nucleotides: TGTGCCAGTAGTGAGGGAGGAGCCGAGACCCAGTACTTC.

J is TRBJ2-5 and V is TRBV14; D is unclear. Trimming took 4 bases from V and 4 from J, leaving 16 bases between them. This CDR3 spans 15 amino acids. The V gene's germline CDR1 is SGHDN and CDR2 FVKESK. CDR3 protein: CASSPRTAPGETQYF. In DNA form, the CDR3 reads TGTGCCAGCAGCCCCCGGACGGCCCCAGGAGAGACCCAGTACTTC. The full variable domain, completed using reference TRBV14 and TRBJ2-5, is EAGVTQFPSHSVIEKGQTVTLRCDPISGHDNLYWYRRVMGKEIKFLLHFVKESKQDESGMPNNRFLAERTGGTYSTLKVQPAELEDSGVYFCASSPRTAPGETQYFGPGTRLLVL.

The CDR3 reads CASSLAPSGLSSYNEQFF. In DNA form, the CDR3 reads TGCGCCAGCAGCTTGGCCCCTAGCGGCTTAAGCTCCTACAATGAGCAGTTCTTC. The V call is TRBV5-1, the J call TRBJ2-1, with 7 nucleotides matching TRBD2. This CDR3 has 18 residues. J gave up 0 bases and V 0 bases, and 9 bases lay outside the gene matches. Germline CDR1 reads SGHRS; CDR2 reads YFSETQ.

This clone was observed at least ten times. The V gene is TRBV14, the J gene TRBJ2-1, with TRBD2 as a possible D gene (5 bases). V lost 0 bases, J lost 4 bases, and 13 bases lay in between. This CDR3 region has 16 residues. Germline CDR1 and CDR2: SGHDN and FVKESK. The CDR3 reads CASSQDRWRTYNEQFF. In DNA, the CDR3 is TGTGCCAGCAGCCAAGATCGTTGGCGGACTTACAATGAGCAGTTCTTC.

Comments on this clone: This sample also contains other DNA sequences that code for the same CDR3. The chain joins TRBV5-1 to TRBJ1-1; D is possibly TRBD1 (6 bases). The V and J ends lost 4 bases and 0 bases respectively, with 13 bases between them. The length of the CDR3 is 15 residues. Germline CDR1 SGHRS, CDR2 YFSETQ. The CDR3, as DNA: TGCGCCAGCAGCGGCGGTACAGGGATGAACACTGAAGCTTTCTTT. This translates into CASSGGTGMNTEAFF.

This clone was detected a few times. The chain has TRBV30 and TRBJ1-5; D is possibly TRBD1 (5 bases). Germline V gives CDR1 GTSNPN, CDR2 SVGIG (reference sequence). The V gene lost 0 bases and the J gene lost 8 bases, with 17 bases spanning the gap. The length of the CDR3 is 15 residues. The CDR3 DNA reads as TGTGCCTGGAGTGTACGGGGGAACTACCTGAAGCCCCAGCATTTT. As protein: CAWSVRGNYLKPQHF.

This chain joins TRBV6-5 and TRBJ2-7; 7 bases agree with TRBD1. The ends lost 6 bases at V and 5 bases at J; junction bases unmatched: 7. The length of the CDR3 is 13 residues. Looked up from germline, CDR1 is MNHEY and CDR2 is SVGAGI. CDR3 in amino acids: CASRTPTGDEQYF. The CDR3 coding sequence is TGTGCCAGCAGAACGCCTACAGGGGACGAGCAGTACTTC.

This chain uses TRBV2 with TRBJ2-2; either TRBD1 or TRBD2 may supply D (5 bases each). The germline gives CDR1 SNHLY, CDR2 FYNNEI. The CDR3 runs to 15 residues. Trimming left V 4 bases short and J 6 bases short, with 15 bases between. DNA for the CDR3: TGTGCCAGCAGTGCGGGACCTTGGCGGGCCGGGGAGCTGTTTTTT. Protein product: CASSAGPWRAGELFF.

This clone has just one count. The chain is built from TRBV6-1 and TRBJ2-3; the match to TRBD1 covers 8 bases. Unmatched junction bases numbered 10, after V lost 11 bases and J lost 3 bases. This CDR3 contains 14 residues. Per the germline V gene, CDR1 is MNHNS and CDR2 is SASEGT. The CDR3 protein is CAAGQGWRTDTQYF. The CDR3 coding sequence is TGTGCCGCCGGACAGGGTTGGAGAACAGATACGCAGTATTTT.

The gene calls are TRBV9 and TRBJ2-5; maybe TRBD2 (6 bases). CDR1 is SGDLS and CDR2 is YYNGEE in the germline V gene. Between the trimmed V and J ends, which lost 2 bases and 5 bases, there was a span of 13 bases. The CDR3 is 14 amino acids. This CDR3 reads CASSVGTARETQYF. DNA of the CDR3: TGTGCCAGCAGCGTCGGGACTGCCAGGGAGACCCAGTACTTC.

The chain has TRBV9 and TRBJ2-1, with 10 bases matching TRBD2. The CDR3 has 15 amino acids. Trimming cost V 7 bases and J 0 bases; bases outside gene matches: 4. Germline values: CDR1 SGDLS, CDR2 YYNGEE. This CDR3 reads CASGSSGSSYNEQFF. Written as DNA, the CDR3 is TGTGCCAGCGGATCTAGCGGGAGCTCCTACAATGAGCAGTTCTTC.

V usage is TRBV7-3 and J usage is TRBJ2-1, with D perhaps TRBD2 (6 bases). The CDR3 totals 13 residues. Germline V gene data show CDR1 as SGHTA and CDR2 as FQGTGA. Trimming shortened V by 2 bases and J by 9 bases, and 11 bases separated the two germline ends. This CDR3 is CASSLAEAGEQFF. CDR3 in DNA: TGTGCCAGCAGCTTAGCGGAAGCGGGTGAGCAGTTCTTC.

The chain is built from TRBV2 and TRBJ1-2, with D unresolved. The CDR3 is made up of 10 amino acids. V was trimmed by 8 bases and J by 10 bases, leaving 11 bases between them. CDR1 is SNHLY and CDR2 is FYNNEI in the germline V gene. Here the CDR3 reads CASFQVAYTF. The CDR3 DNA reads TGTGCCAGCTTTCAGGTGGCCTACACCTTC.

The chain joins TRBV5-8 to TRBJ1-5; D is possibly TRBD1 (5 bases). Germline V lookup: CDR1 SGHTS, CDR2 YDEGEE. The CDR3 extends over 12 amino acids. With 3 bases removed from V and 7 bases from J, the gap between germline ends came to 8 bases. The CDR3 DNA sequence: TGTGCCAGCAGCTGGGGGGGACAGCCCCAGCATTTT. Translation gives CASSWGGQPQHF.

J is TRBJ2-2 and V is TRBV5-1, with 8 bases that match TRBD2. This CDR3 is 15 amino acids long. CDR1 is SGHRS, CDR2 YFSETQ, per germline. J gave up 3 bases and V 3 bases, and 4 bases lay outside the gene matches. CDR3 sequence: CASSSPAGDTGELFF. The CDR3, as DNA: TGCGCCAGCAGCTCCCCAGCGGGAGACACCGGGGAGCTGTTTTTT.

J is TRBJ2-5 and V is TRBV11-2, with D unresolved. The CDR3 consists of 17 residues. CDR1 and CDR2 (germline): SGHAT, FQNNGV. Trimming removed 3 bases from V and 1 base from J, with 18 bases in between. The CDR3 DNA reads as TGTGCCAGCAGCTTTGGTAGGTCCGCGGCCGTCCAAGAGACCCAGTACTTC. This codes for CASSFGRSAAVQETQYF.